The clone carrying this T cell receptor beta chain showed up just a few times. Its target is not known. Measured with immunoSEQ multiplex PCR; TCRdb has only the in-frame clones, and not every one. The sample consists of about 600,000 clones, around 97% of them appearing once. Per the germline V gene, CDR1 is SNHLY and CDR2 is FYNNEI. J was trimmed by 5 bases and V by 7 bases; bases with no gene match: 2. The CDR3 runs 13 residues. This entry belongs to a study of shared clonotypes between healthy human individuals. Study-wide background: The study enrolled a couple of women and a few men aged 18 to 49.

General observations from the study: The study sampled only blood, and tissue repertoires likely differ. Non-shared clonotypes showed lower generation probabilities than clonotypes common to all four donors. Naive subsets generally exceeded memory subsets in estimated richness.

This chain links TRBV2 with TRBJ1-4; 9 bases fit TRBD1. Material: naive CD4+ T cells sorted from blood. The sample's subset: CD45RA+ positively selected. The sequence was obtained from a woman aged 25 to 39 in good health. The CDR3 spells CASTTGGNEKLFF. The CDR3 nucleotides read TGTGCCAGCACGACAGGGGGGAATGAAAAACTGTTTTTT.